What follows are 3 T cell receptor beta chains derived from one specimen sequenced in a study of control samples from healthy donors and cancer patients. The method was immunoSEQ multiplex PCR; TCRdb's version includes in-frame clones alone and lacks a portion of them. The top ten hold roughly 1.9% of the sample, which has about 120,000 clones, 92% seen once. Sequencing input: blood. The receptors shown here come from a woman in her forties or fifties in good health.

This rearrangement joins TRBV7-9 to TRBJ1-1; 9 bases line up with TRBD1. The V gene end was trimmed by 5 bases and the J gene end by 3 bases; junction bases not matched to a gene: 4. The CDR3 has 14 amino acids. Looked up from germline, CDR1 is SEHNR and CDR2 is FQNEAQ (reference sequence). The CDR3 region is CASSGDRADTEAFF. The DNA for the CDR3 is TGTGCCAGCAGCGGGGACAGGGCGGACACTGAAGCTTTCTTT.

This rearrangement joins TRBV5-6 to TRBJ2-2; D ambiguous. Germline V CDR1 and CDR2: SGHDT, YYEEEE. This CDR3 contains 12 residues. V was shortened by 4 bases and J by 1 base, with 2 bases between the two germline ends. The DNA of the CDR3 is TGTGCCAGCAGCCTGAACACCGGGGAGCTGTTTTTT. This codes for CASSLNTGELFF.

V is TRBV11-2 and J is TRBJ1-6; TRBD1 matches 9 bases. V dropped 6 bases and J dropped 7; count of bases not matched to a gene: 7. The CDR3 covers 15 residues. Germline loops: CDR1 SGHAT, CDR2 FQNNGV. CDR3 protein: CASSLLGQGNSPLHF. CDR3 coding DNA: TGTGCCAGCAGTCTCCTTGGACAGGGGAATTCACCCCTCCACTTT.